These T cell receptor beta chains were read from a single sample in a study of blood T cell repertoires in COVID-19. TCRdb keeps only in-frame clones here, not all; method: immunoSEQ multiplex PCR. The table shows about 49,000 clones, with about 89% occurring only once. The sequenced sample consisted of peripheral blood. These receptors were collected from a human donor in a cohort sampled during active COVID-19. Each CDR3 is given with its conserved first and last residue. The D gene is left open where the match is weak. A clone size is listed for some rows: how often the clone was seen (once, few, many), or a class if it is expanded.

d_call | j_call | v_call | clone_size | cdr3_nt | cdr3_aa
TRBD2 | TRBJ2-7 | TRBV28 | once | TGTGCCAGCAGTTTTTGGAGGGGACTAAACTCTCCCGAGCAGTACTTC | CASSFWRGLNSPEQYF
TRBD2 | TRBJ2-3 | TRBV15 | . | TGTGCCACCAGGGACGGCGGGAGGAGGTCAGATACGCAGTATTTT | CATRDGGRRSDTQYF
. | TRBJ2-2 | TRBV3-1/TRBV3-2 | . | TGTGCCAGCAGCCAAGATCGGGGACTTCACGGGGCCGGGGAGCTGTTTTTT | CASSQDRGLHGAGELFF
TRBD2 | TRBJ2-4 | TRBV7-9 | . | TGTGCCAGCAGCCCTCGACTAGCGGGACGGAACATTCAGTACTTC | CASSPRLAGRNIQYF
. | TRBJ2-7 | TRBV3-1/TRBV3-2 | . | TGTGCCAGCAGCCAAGTCGGAGGGATCAACGAGCAGTACTTC | CASSQVGGINEQYF
TRBD2 | TRBJ2-7 | TRBV6-5 | . | TGTGCTAGGGGACTAGCGGGAGTTTCATACGAGCAGTACTTC | CARGLAGVSYEQYF
. | TRBJ1-4 | TRBV6-4 | . | TGTGCCAGCAGTTCCACAGGGTCGGCAACTAATGAAAAACTGTTTTTT | CASSSTGSATNEKLFF
TRBD2 | TRBJ2-1 | TRBV6-5 | once | TGTGCCAGCAGTTACTCGGGACTAGCGGGAGGGGCTGAGCAGTTCTTC | CASSYSGLAGGAEQFF
. | TRBJ2-1 | TRBV7-2 | . | TGTGCCAGCAGCTTAAGACACTCCGTAGGCTCCTACAATGAGCAGTTCTTC | CASSLRHSVGSYNEQFF
. | TRBJ2-1 | TRBV29-1 | . | TGCAGCGTTGATTTTCGGGAGTGGACCAATGAGCAGTTCTTC | CSVDFREWTNEQFF
. | TRBJ2-7 | TRBV6-5 | . | TGTGCCAGCAGTTACTCTAGGGGCTCCTACGAGCAGTACTTC | CASSYSRGSYEQYF
. | TRBJ1-3 | TRBV5-1 | . | TGCGCCAGCAGCTTCACAGGGTATGGAAACACCATATATTTT | CASSFTGYGNTIYF
. | TRBJ1-2 | TRBV9 | . | TGTGCCAGCAGCCTAAACTCAGGGGAAGGCTACACCTTC | CASSLNSGEGYTF
. | TRBJ2-7 | TRBV7-2 | once | TGTGCCAGCAGCTTAAAAGCGGCGTACGAGCAGTACTTC | CASSLKAAYEQYF
TRBD2 | TRBJ2-3 | TRBV2 | . | TGTGCCAGCAGACAGACTAGCGGGATCACAGATACGCAGTATTTT | CASRQTSGITDTQYF
. | TRBJ1-1 | TRBV11-2 | once | TGTGCCAGCAGCTCTATTGGGGCAGGTGAAGCTTTCTTT | CASSSIGAGEAFF
. | TRBJ2-3 | TRBV5-4 | once | TGTGCCAGCAGCTTATTGGGCTTCCGGCTGGCAGATACGCAGTATTTT | CASSLLGFRLADTQYF
TRBD1 | TRBJ1-2 | TRBV28 | . | TGTGCCAGCATTTCAACAGGGGCCCCTTATGGCTACACCTTC | CASISTGAPYGYTF
TRBD1 | TRBJ1-1 | TRBV4-3 | . | TGCGCCAGCAGCCAAGATGCAGACAGGGGTCGAAACACTGAAGCTTTCTTT | CASSQDADRGRNTEAFF
. | TRBJ2-2 | TRBV6-5 | . | TGTGCCAGCAGTTACCTCAGGCAGGGGGGCACCGGGGAGCTGTTTTTT | CASSYLRQGGTGELFF
. | TRBJ2-2 | TRBV7-3 | . | TGTGCCAGCAGCCCGGGTTGGGACTTGAACACCGGGGAGCTGTTTTTT | CASSPGWDLNTGELFF
TRBD2 | TRBJ2-5 | TRBV7-3 | . | TGTGCCAGCAGCCCTACTAGCGGGATGGGGGAGACCCAGTACTTC | CASSPTSGMGETQYF
. | TRBJ2-7 | TRBV3-1/TRBV3-2 | . | TGTGCCAGCAGCCGAGGACTCGATAGCTCCTACGAGCAGTACTTC | CASSRGLDSSYEQYF
TRBD2 | TRBJ2-2 | TRBV7-8 | . | TGTGCCAGCAGCTTAGCGTGGACTAGCGGGAGGGCCGGCACCGGGGAGCTGTTTTTT | CASSLAWTSGRAGTGELFF
TRBD1 | TRBJ1-1 | TRBV6-4 | . | TGTGCCAGCAGGGACACAGACAGGGGCACTGAAGCTTTCTTT | CASRDTDRGTEAFF
. | TRBJ1-6 | TRBV9 | . | TGTGCCAGCAGCGTAGTCCAGGGGAATTCACCCCTCCACTTT | CASSVVQGNSPLHF
TRBD2 | TRBJ2-7 | TRBV28 | once | TGTGCCAGCAGTTCCACGGGACTAGCGGGGAGGTACGAGCAGTACTTC | CASSSTGLAGRYEQYF
TRBD2 | TRBJ2-7 | TRBV11-2 | . | TGTGCCAGCAGCGCCGGACTAGCGGGAGGCTACGAGCAGTACTTC | CASSAGLAGGYEQYF
. | TRBJ1-1 | TRBV2 | . | TGTGCCAGCAGTGAACAAGGGGGCACTGAAGCTTTCTTT | CASSEQGGTEAFF
. | TRBJ2-1 | TRBV28 | . | TGTGCCAGCATTCAGGGCTCCTACAATGAGCAGTTCTTC | CASIQGSYNEQFF
. | TRBJ2-7 | TRBV3-1/TRBV3-2 | . | TGTGCCAGCAGCCAGGGGACGGGGGCCTACGAGCAGTACTTC | CASSQGTGAYEQYF
TRBD2 | TRBJ2-5 | TRBV7-3 | . | TGTGCCAGCAGCCCGGGGACTAGCGGGAGTCGGCCCCAGTACTTC | CASSPGTSGSRPQYF
TRBD1 | TRBJ1-6 | TRBV19 | . | TGTGCCAGTAGGTCCGGGACAGGGGGCTCACCCCTCCACTTT | CASRSGTGGSPLHF
. | TRBJ2-1 | TRBV6-5 | . | TGTGCCAGCAGGAGACGGGGTGAGCAGTTCTTC | CASRRRGEQFF
. | TRBJ1-1 | TRBV18 | . | TGTGCCAGCTCAGGGCAGTTGAACACTGAAGCTTTCTTT | CASSGQLNTEAFF
TRBD2 | TRBJ2-1 | TRBV7-3 | . | TGTGCCAGCAGCTGGGCTAGCGGGAGTGGCAATGAGCAGTTCTTC | CASSWASGSGNEQFF
. | TRBJ2-1 | TRBV7-5 | . | TGTGTCAGAAGCATCCCGGGACAGGGGGGCGATGAGCAGTTCTTC | CVRSIPGQGGDEQFF
TRBD1 | TRBJ1-3 | TRBV9 | . | TGTGCCAGCAGCGTTAACGTGGGACAGGGTTTAGACACCATATATTTT | CASSVNVGQGLDTIYF
. | TRBJ2-7 | TRBV11-2 | . | TGTGCCAGCAGCTTAGTAGGGGCAGGGGTCAGAAAAGAGCAGTACTTC | CASSLVGAGVRKEQYF
. | TRBJ1-1 | TRBV28 | once | TGTGCCAGCAGTTTTCCTAGGGGTGACACTGAAGCTTTCTTT | CASSFPRGDTEAFF
TRBD1 | TRBJ2-7 | TRBV3-1/TRBV3-2 | . | TGTGCCAGCAGCCCAGACAGGGTGGGGTACTTC | CASSPDRVGYF
. | TRBJ2-5 | TRBV28 | . | TGTGCCAGCAGTTTATTGGCCTACCAAGAGACCCAGTACTTC | CASSLLAYQETQYF
TRBD1 | TRBJ1-2 | TRBV5-4 | . | TGTGCCAGCAGCGGAACAGGGGGCAGGGACTATGGCTACACCTTC | CASSGTGGRDYGYTF
. | TRBJ1-5 | TRBV27 | once | TGTGCCAGCAGTTCGAGGGTTTATAGTCAGCCCCAGCATTTT | CASSSRVYSQPQHF
. | TRBJ2-1 | TRBV20-1 | . | TGCAGTGCTTTCAGCAATGAGCAGTTCTTC | CSAFSNEQFF
. | TRBJ2-5 | TRBV12-2 | . | TGTGCAAGTCGCTCGTGGGAGAGGGGGCCCCGGGAGACCCAGTACTTC | CASRSWERGPRETQYF
TRBD1 | TRBJ2-7 | TRBV5-1 | . | TGCGCCAGCAGCCCGGATGGGGACAGCGAGCAGTACTTC | CASSPDGDSEQYF
. | TRBJ2-7 | TRBV12-3/TRBV12-4 | . | TGTGCCAGCAGTTTAACAGGGCCGAGGGAGCAGTACTTC | CASSLTGPREQYF
. | TRBJ1-2 | TRBV20-1 | few | TGCAGTGCTAGCAGGGCAGGTGGCTACACCTTC | CSASRAGGYTF
. | TRBJ2-1 | TRBV15 | once | TGTGCCACCAGCAGGGGGTCCCAGGGAATCAGGGCTGGCAATGAGCAGTTCTTC | CATSRGSQGIRAGNEQFF
TRBD2 | TRBJ2-1 | TRBV4-1 | . | TGCGCCAGCAGCGCACGACTAGCGGGGGGGGATGAGCAGTTCTTC | CASSARLAGGDEQFF
. | TRBJ2-3 | TRBV10-3 | . | TGTGCCATCAGTGAGTCTCCCTCTTCCCCCCGGGAGACAGATACGCAGTATTTT | CAISESPSSPRETDTQYF
. | TRBJ2-7 | TRBV29-1 | . | TGCAGCGTTGGCGGGTTGAGGTACGAGCAGTACTTC | CSVGGLRYEQYF
. | TRBJ2-5 | TRBV6-2/TRBV6-3 | once | TGTGCCAGCAGTCTCCGCAGGCGAGAGACCCAGTACTTC | CASSLRRRETQYF